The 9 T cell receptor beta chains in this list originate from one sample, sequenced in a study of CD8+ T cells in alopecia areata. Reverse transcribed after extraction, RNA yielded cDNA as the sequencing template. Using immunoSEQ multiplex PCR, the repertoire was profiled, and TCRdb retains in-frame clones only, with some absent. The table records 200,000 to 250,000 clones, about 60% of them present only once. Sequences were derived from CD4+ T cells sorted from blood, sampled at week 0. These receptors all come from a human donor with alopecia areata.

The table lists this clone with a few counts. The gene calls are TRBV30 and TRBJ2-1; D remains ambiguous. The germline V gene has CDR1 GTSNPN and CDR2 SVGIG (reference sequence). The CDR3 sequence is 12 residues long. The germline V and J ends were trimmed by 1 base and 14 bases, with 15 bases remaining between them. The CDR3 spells CAWSGDNPREFF. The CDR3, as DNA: TGTGCCTGGAGTGGAGACAACCCACGGGAGTTCTTC. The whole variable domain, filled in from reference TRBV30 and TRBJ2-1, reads SQTIHQWPATLVQPVGSPLSLECTVEGTSNPNLYWYRQAAGRGLQLLFYSVGIGQISSEVPQNLSASRPQDRQFILSSKKLLLSDSGFYLCAWSGDNPREFFGPGTRLTVL.

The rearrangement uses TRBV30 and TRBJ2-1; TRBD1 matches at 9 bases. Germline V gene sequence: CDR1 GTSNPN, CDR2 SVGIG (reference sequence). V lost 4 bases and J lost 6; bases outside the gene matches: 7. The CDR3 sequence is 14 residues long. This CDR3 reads CAWTRTGVPNEQFF. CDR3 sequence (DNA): TGTGCCTGGACGCGGACAGGGGTTCCCAATGAGCAGTTCTTC.

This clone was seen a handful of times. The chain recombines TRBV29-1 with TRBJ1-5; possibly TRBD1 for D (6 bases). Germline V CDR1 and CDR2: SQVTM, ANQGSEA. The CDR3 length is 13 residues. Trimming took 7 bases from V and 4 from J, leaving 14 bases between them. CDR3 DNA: TGCAGCGCTGCGGACAGCCTAAATCAGCCCCAGCATTTT. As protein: CSAADSLNQPQHF. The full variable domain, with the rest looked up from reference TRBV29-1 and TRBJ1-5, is SAVISQKPSRDICQRGTSLTIQCQVDSQVTMMFWYRQQPGQSLTLIATANQGSEATYESGFVIDKFPISRPNLTFSTLTVSNMSPEDSSIYLCSAADSLNQPQHFGDGTRLSIL.

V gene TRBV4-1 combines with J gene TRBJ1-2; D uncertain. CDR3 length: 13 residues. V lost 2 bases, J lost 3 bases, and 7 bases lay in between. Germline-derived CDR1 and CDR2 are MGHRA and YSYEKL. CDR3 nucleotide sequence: TGCGCCAGCAGCCAACCGGGAGACTATGGCTACACCTTC. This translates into CASSQPGDYGYTF.

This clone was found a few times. The CDR3 nucleotides read TGTGCCAGCAGCCCTCCAGGGGGTCTCTATGGCTACACCTTC. It yields the protein CASSPPGGLYGYTF. The rearrangement links TRBV6-6 to TRBJ1-2; 7 bases are shared with TRBD1. J gave up 4 bases and V 6 bases, and 8 bases lay outside the gene matches. CDR3 size: 14 residues. CDR1 and CDR2 from the germline V gene are MNHNY and SVGAGI (reference sequence).

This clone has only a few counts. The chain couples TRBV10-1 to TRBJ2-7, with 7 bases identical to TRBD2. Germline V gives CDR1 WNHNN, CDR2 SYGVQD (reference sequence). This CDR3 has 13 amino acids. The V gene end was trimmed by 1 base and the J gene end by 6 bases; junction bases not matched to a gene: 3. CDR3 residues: CASSEFGRGEQYF. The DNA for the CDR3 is TGCGCCAGCAGTGAGTTTGGGAGGGGCGAGCAGTACTTC.

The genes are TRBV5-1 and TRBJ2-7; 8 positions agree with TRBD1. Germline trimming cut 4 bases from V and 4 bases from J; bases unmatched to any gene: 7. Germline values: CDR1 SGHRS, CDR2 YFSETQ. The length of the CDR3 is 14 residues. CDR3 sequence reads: CASSPRTGKYEQYF. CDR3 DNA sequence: TGCGCCAGCAGCCCACGGACAGGGAAGTACGAGCAGTACTTC.

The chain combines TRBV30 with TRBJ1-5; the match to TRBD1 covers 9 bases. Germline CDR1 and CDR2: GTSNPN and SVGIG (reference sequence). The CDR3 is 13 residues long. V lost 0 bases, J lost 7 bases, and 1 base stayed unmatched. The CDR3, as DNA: TGTGCCTGGAGTGTGACAGGGGGACAGCCCCAGCATTTT. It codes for CAWSVTGGQPQHF.

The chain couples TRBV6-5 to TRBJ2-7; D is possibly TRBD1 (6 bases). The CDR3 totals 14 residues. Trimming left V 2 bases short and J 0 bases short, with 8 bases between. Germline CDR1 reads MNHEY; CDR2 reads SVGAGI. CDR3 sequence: CASSYGRGSYEQYF. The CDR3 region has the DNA TGTGCCAGCAGTTACGGCAGGGGCTCCTACGAGCAGTACTTC.